These T cell receptor beta chains were read from a single sample in a study of CD8 T cells in Susac syndrome. MiXCR, run by TCRdb on the immunoSEQ multiplex PCR reads, gives a single entry per CDR3 protein. The sample includes about 290,000 distinct CDR3 sequences, roughly 90% of them seen just once. The material sequenced was CD8+ T cells from PBMCs. The receptors were sampled from a human donor with multiple sclerosis. Each CDR3 is given with its conserved first and last residue. The D gene is left open where the match is weak. Some rows mark clone size as missing; the rest say once, few, many or name a class of expanded clone.

j_call clone_size d_call v_call cdr3_length cdr3_aa cdr3_nt
TRBJ1-5 once . TRBV12-3/TRBV12-4 14 CASGHWGMDQPQHF TGTGCCAGCGGACATTGGGGCATGGATCAGCCCCAGCATTTT
TRBJ1-2 . TRBD1 TRBV29-1 13 CSVPPGQGYGYTF TGCAGCGTGCCCCCGGGACAGGGTTATGGCTACACCTTC
TRBJ2-1 . . TRBV19 14 CASNPGRSGNEQFF TGTGCCAGTAACCCCGGTCGGTCGGGCAATGAGCAGTTCTTC
TRBJ1-1 . TRBD1 TRBV12-3/TRBV12-4 15 CASSPRDRGYTEAFF TGTGCCAGCAGTCCGAGGGACAGGGGCTACACTGAAGCTTTCTTT
TRBJ2-3 . . TRBV4-3 18 CASSQDAHWMEGTDTQYF TGCGCCAGCAGCCAAGATGCCCATTGGATGGAGGGGACAGATACGCAGTATTTT
TRBJ2-3 few TRBD2 TRBV7-2 15 CASSFLAGGPDTQYF TGTGCCAGCAGCTTCTTAGCGGGAGGACCAGATACGCAGTATTTT
TRBJ2-1 . . TRBV28 16 CASSLFGRGNYNEQFF TGTGCCAGCAGTTTATTCGGACGCGGGAATTACAATGAGCAGTTCTTC
TRBJ1-4 . . TRBV28 18 CASTYRMTNRVYSEKLFF TGTGCCAGCACCTACCGAATGACCAACAGGGTATATAGTGAAAAACTGTTTTTT
TRBJ2-1 few . TRBV7-3 13 CASSLAQYNEQFF TGTGCCAGCAGCTTAGCTCAATACAATGAGCAGTTCTTC
TRBJ2-3 . . TRBV20-1 15 CSARPIGGSTDTQYF TGCAGTGCTAGACCTATCGGGGGAAGCACAGATACGCAGTATTTT
TRBJ2-1 . . TRBV7-9 12 CASSQIINEQFF TGTGCCAGCAGCCAGATTATCAATGAGCAGTTCTTC
TRBJ2-1 . . TRBV12-3/TRBV12-4 15 CASSQTERAYNEQFF TGTGCCAGCAGTCAGACAGAGAGAGCCTACAATGAGCAGTTCTTC
TRBJ1-5 . . TRBV23-1 17 CASSHSQLKVGNQPQHF TGCGCCAGCAGTCATTCCCAGCTAAAGGTCGGCAATCAGCCCCAGCATTTT
TRBJ2-7 . TRBD2 TRBV3-1 17 CASSREPLGLADYEQYF TGTGCCAGCAGCCGTGAGCCCCTGGGACTAGCGGACTACGAGCAGTACTTC